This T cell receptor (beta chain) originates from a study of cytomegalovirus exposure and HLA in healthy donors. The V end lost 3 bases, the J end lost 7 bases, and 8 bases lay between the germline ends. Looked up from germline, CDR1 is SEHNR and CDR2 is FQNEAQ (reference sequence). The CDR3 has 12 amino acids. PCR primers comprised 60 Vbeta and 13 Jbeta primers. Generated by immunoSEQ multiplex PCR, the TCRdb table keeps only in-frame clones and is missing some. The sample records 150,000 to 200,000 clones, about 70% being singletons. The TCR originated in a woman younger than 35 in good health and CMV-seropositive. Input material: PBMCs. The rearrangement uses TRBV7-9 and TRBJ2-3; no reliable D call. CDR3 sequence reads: CASSFTEYTQYF. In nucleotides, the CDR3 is TGTGCCAGCAGCTTCACAGAATATACGCAGTATTTT. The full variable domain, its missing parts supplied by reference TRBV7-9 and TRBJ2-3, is DTGVSQNPRHKITKRGQNVTFRCDPISEHNRLYWYRQTLGQGPEFLTYFQNEAQLEKSRLLSDRFSAERPKGSFSTLEIQRTEQGDSAMYLCASSFTEYTQYFGPGTRLTVL.